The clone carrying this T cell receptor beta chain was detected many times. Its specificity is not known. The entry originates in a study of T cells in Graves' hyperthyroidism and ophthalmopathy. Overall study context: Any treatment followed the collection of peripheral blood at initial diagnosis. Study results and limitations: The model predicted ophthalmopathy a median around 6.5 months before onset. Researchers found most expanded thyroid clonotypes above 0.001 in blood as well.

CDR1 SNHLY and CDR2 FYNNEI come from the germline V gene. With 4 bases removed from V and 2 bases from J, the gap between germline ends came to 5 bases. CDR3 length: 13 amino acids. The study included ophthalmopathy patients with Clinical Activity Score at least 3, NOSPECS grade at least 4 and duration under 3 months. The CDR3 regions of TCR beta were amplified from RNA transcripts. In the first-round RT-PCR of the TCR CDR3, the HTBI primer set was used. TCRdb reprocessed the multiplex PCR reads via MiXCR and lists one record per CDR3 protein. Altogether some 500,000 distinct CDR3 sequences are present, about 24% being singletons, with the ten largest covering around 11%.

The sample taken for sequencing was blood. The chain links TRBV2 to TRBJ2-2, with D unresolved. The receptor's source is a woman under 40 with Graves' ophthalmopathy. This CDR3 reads CASSVDNTGELFF. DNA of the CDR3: TGTGCCAGCAGTGTAGATAACACCGGGGAGCTGTTTTTT.